The rows below give T cell receptor beta chains drawn from one sample of a study of CD8+ T cells in alopecia areata. Method: immunoSEQ multiplex PCR; TCRdb's copy keeps in-frame clones and lacks some. Of approximately 100,000 clones in the sample, 55% to 70% were seen once. The sequencing here drew on CD8+ T cells sorted from blood, taken at roughly week 58, from a patient treated with tofacitinib. All receptors come from a human donor with alopecia areata. CDR3s include the opening cysteine and the closing phenylalanine or tryptophan. The order of the fields is CDR3 protein, J gene, D gene, V gene. The D gene is left open where the match is weak.

cdr3_aa: CASSLKAEGVWSGTEAFF; j_call: TRBJ1-1; d_call: NA; v_call: TRBV27
cdr3_aa: CASSPQGNSYEQYF; j_call: TRBJ2-7; d_call: NA; v_call: TRBV5-6
cdr3_aa: CASTLIATNEKLFF; j_call: TRBJ1-4; d_call: NA; v_call: TRBV11-2
cdr3_aa: CASMRRPGSTEAFF; j_call: TRBJ1-1; d_call: NA; v_call: TRBV5-1
cdr3_aa: CATSGARTDQETQYF; j_call: TRBJ2-5; d_call: NA; v_call: TRBV15
cdr3_aa: CASGPDGKNTEAFF; j_call: TRBJ1-1; d_call: NA; v_call: TRBV7-9
cdr3_aa: CASSFDNQPQHF; j_call: TRBJ1-5; d_call: NA; v_call: TRBV5-8
cdr3_aa: CAWSPGAETQYF; j_call: TRBJ2-5; d_call: NA; v_call: TRBV30
cdr3_aa: CASSRQGVGETQYF; j_call: TRBJ2-5; d_call: TRBD1; v_call: TRBV11-2
cdr3_aa: CASKPGTGIDTQYF; j_call: TRBJ2-3; d_call: TRBD1; v_call: TRBV13
cdr3_aa: CASSPGQGRYEQFF; j_call: TRBJ2-1; d_call: TRBD1; v_call: TRBV5-1
cdr3_aa: CASSLGRDIYGYTF; j_call: TRBJ1-2; d_call: NA; v_call: TRBV5-6
cdr3_aa: CASSLAWGEAFF; j_call: TRBJ1-1; d_call: NA; v_call: TRBV7-9
cdr3_aa: CSVRSGPGGAEAFF; j_call: TRBJ1-1; d_call: NA; v_call: TRBV29-1
cdr3_aa: CALNGDGDTEAFF; j_call: TRBJ1-1; d_call: NA; v_call: TRBV30
cdr3_aa: CASSLSGDRGWTEAFF; j_call: TRBJ1-1; d_call: NA; v_call: TRBV27
cdr3_aa: CASSYSRQINYGYTF; j_call: TRBJ1-2; d_call: NA; v_call: TRBV6-5